This note documents a single T cell receptor beta chain sequence. The record originates from a study of shared clonotypes between healthy human individuals. Here immunoSEQ multiplex PCR was the method, and the copy in TCRdb shows in-frame clones only, minus some. The sample holds 980,000 or so clones, 76% seen once. Donors included only healthy HIV-negative adults lacking recent acute infections or vaccinations. Nashville, Tennessee was home to all donors, who were Caucasian adults. CDR1 is PRHDT, CDR2 FYEKMQ, per germline (reference sequence). This CDR3 region has 17 residues. The V and J ends lost 1 base and 0 bases, in that order; junction bases with no gene match: 5.

V is TRBV13 and J is TRBJ2-5; the match to TRBD2 covers 10 bases. This receptor was obtained from a man aged 18 to 30 in good health. What was sequenced was memory CD4+ T cells sorted from blood. The subset was: CD45RA-negative fraction. Written as DNA, the CDR3 is TGTGCCAGCAGCTTAGTTGGTCTAGCGGGGGACCAAGAGACCCAGTACTTC. It is translated as CASSLVGLAGDQETQYF.